This T cell receptor (beta chain) was recorded in a study of blood T cell repertoires in COVID-19. Participant reports of clinical history set cohort assignment. Profiling relied on immunoSEQ multiplex PCR, and the TCRdb table lists in-frame clones only, not all of them. The sample yields over 200,000 clones, around 85% seen once. V lost 7 bases and J lost 0, with 10 bases in between. Germline V gene lookup returns CDR1 SQVTM and CDR2 ANQGSEA. The CDR3 is 13 amino acids. This TCR was sampled from a middle-aged man who had recovered from COVID-19. This chain joins TRBV29-1 and TRBJ1-3; D is unclear. Sequencing input: PBMCs or T cells enriched from blood (not recorded which). The CDR3 here is CSASEVSGNTIYF. As DNA, the CDR3 is TGCAGCGCCAGTGAGGTCTCTGGAAACACCATATATTTT.